The present TCR beta chain was sequenced within a study of T cells in Graves' hyperthyroidism and ophthalmopathy (dated by TCRdb to about 2019). Some background on the complete study: Peripheral blood samples were taken at initial diagnosis, before any treatment was given. After sampling, hyperthyroidism patients received methimazole starting at 30 mg daily, and ophthalmopathy patients received high-dose intravenous methylprednisolone. To identify distinguishing TCR V-J signatures, a discovery cohort of 100 patients was used, comprising some 43 with Graves' ophthalmopathy and 57 with stable Graves' hyperthyroidism. The paper reports TCR Vbeta CDR3 sequencing of 135 peripheral blood samples: around 45 ophthalmopathy, roughly 74 hyperthyroidism and about 17 progressor patients. The 90 to 100 discovery patients were randomly divided into training and test sets at a 7:3 ratio. The study also compared thyroid tissue and blood T-cell repertoires from a handful of Graves' hyperthyroidism patients. Prospective prediction of ophthalmopathy was tested in an independent validation cohort consisting of roughly 19 hyperthyroidism patients and more than 15 patients who later progressed to ophthalmopathy.

A remark on this clonotype: Its cognate antigen has yet to be identified. No base quality information exists; no much larger clone differs at one position.

General findings and caveats noted by the study authors: During validation, the model predicted progression to ophthalmopathy a median of around six months ahead of onset, with more than 60% sensitivity and 72.22% specificity. No statistical method was used to set the sample size in advance, and investigators knew the group allocation. Blood samples also contained most of the expanded thyroid clonotypes (frequency above 0.001), which suggests that blood repertoires may reflect thyroid immune responses. A model built on a 13 V-J signature distinguished ophthalmopathy from stable hyperthyroidism, reaching roughly 88% sensitivity and around 82% specificity in cross-validation and 80%/75% in testing.

From cysteine to phenylalanine, the CDR3 is 17 amino acids long. Only CDR3 DNA remains: 51 bases, in frame from the first base. Trimming removed 3 bases from V and 2 bases from J; the gene matches leave 10 bases unexplained. CDR1 and CDR2 were assigned from the germline V gene as KGHDR and SFDVKD. Graves' hyperthyroidism was defined as stable when no progression to ophthalmopathy occurred over 18 months of follow-up. Hyperthyroidism patients were aged 18 to 65 years and newly diagnosed, with disease duration of less than 2 months. Patients with uncontrolled infections, other autoimmune diseases, pregnancy or lactation were excluded. Clinical symptoms, serum thyroxine and TRAb, thyroid ultrasound, and orbital computed tomography formed the basis for the diagnoses. PBMCs were separated from 10 ml of fresh peripheral blood using Ficoll-Paque density gradient centrifugation. Total RNA was extracted with Trizol reagent, and quality was checked on an Agilent 2100 Bioanalyzer.

The TCR beta CDR3 regions were amplified from the RNA transcripts. A first-round RT-PCR of the TCR CDR3 used the HTBI primer set with the Qiagen OneStep RT-PCR kit. A second multiplex PCR round built the libraries, followed by size selection and purification. Sequencing of the libraries was done on an Illumina HiSeq2000 using paired-end 100 bp reads. The authors' pipeline ran thus. Raw data were processed with SOAPnuke, discarding reads with adapters, uncalled bases, mean Phred below 15, or no exact constant-primer or identifier match. COPE v1.2.5 was used to merge high-quality paired reads, and clonotypes were defined as unique nucleotide sequences. Clonotypes were aligned to IMGT TRBV, TRBD and TRBJ reference segments using MiTCR v1.1. The analysis was restricted to V-J combinations with a frequency above 0.0001, which together covered around 99% of the repertoires. A TCS score was defined as the ratio between F50 (clonal expansion) and ExV (chaos), using BLOSUM62-based TCRdist between CDR3 peptides within each V-J. Welch's t-statistics and random forest reduced around 550 V-J features to under 15, which were used in a naive Bayes classifier (R e1071). The public reads were quality trimmed at Q25 with fastp and then assembled into clones with MiXCR by TCRdb, keeping productive beta chains. Rows are unified per CDR3 protein, each entry keeping the most common DNA and genes. None of the V and J calls come from the authors' own analysis; TCRdb made them. For this sample the table gives around 340,000 distinct CDR3 sequences, of which 20% to 25% were detected only once. The ten most abundant clones make up over 45% of the sample.

The chain uses TRBV24-1 and TRBJ2-3; TRBD2 matches 7 bases in the middle. Source material: blood. This clonotype originated in a woman between 45 and 60 years old with Graves' hyperthyroidism. The sequence in DNA is TGTGCCACCAGTGATCGGGCTAGCGGCTTGTACACAGATACGCAGTATTTT. Translated, it reads CATSDRASGLYTDTQYF.